Given below is one T cell receptor beta chain in context. Its antigen is unknown. No much larger clonotype is one base removed from it; base qualities were not supplied. From the cysteine through the phenylalanine, the CDR3 covers 16 amino acids. This entry keeps only the CDR3 DNA: 48 bases, framed from base 1. At the junction V is shortened by 0 bases and J by 7 bases; bases outside the gene matches: 6. CDR1 SGHDT and CDR2 YYEEEE were looked up in the germline V gene. TCRbeta CDR3 regions were amplified from genomic DNA using the immunoSEQ Assay, a bias-controlled multiplex PCR. The authors' analysis ran thus. The number of nucleated cells in each sample was estimated by amplification of reference gene primers within the assay. To quantify the absolute abundance of each unique TCRbeta CDR3 rearrangement, sequence reads were collapsed and filtered. For each sample, productive Simpson clonality was calculated by taking the square root of Simpson's diversity index across productive rearrangements. Here the immuneACCESS table is served through TCRdb, limited to in-frame sequences with V and J called. Missing clones are a known gap in these copies; in checked studies unresolved V genes cover under half, and the rest lacks a known reason. V and J calls and clone size follow that table, whereas D and trimming were derived from the DNA. Here the sample has about 180,000 clones; around 88% occur a single time. 4% to 5% of the sample is held by the ten biggest clonotypes.

The collaborating institutions used their own protocols to collect whole blood in K2EDTA tubes. For TCRbeta analysis, collaborators shipped samples as frozen whole blood, isolated PBMCs, or DNA extracted from either of those sample types. The source of the sample is a study of blood T cell repertoires in COVID-19 (dated by TCRdb to the early 2020s). As for the study more broadly: Collaborator samples came from the United States, Italy and Spain and covered acute and convalescent phases of COVID-19. Nearly every sample came with metadata listing a de-identified subject ID, COVID-19 status, age in years and sex. The dataset comprised deeply sampled blood TCRbeta repertoires from subjects exposed to, actively infected with, or recovered from COVID-19. The samples were drawn from two sources: the first 160 participants of the ongoing ImmuneRACE study, and 950 to 1,500 subjects contributed by 6 global collaborators. The material from the prospective study consisted of cDNA or gDNA derived from T cells, B-cell-depleted T cells, or PBMCs. HLA class I and class II types, where available, came from metadata supplied by the sample provider rather than from assay-based typing. The repertoires were made available in a free public database intended to serve as a resource for research on the immune response to SARS-CoV-2. General findings and caveats noted by the study authors: The amount of clinical and demographic metadata varied by source and participant and was provided uncurated.

Recombination connected TRBV5-6 to TRBJ2-2; the central 10 bases match TRBD1. Sequencing was done on a sample of peripheral blood. This sequence originates from a woman aged 25 to 39 with acute or convalescent COVID-19. The DNA reads as follows: TGTGCCAGCAGCTTGGTGGGGACAGGGGTTGTCGGGGAGCTGTTTTTT. This translates into CASSLVGTGVVGELFF.